What follows describes a single T cell receptor (beta chain). This sample stems from a study of blood T cell repertoires in COVID-19. Looked up from germline, CDR1 is SGHTA and CDR2 is FQGNSA. Losses at the gene ends were 3 bases for V and 6 bases for J; bases not matched to a gene: 5. The CDR3 contains 14 residues. Using immunoSEQ multiplex PCR, the repertoire was profiled, and TCRdb retains in-frame clones only, with some absent. The sample has about 210,000 clones, approximately 90% seen once; the top ten hold around 25%. This rearrangement joins TRBV7-2 to TRBJ2-1, with TRBD2 matching over 7 bases. Source material: PBMCs or T cells enriched from blood (not recorded which). The receptor comes from a woman in her 40s in a cohort exposed to, infected with or recovered from COVID-19 (not recorded which). The CDR3 DNA reads TGTGCCAGCAGCTTCCAGCGGGACGCCAATGAGCAGTTCTTC. It codes for CASSFQRDANEQFF.